One and the same sample provided the 23 T cell receptor beta chains below, sequenced in a study of human T cells and chemical hapten exposure. Time point here: patch test 2, 6 weeks after DPC sensitization. Treatment reported: therapeutic diphenylcyclopropenone sensitization with weekly scalp DPC. TCRdb itself ran the RACE reads through MiXCR, one entry per CDR3 protein. Of 89,000 or so distinct CDR3 sequences listed, less than 8% are singletons. The starting material was whole blood, obtained in connection with sensitization to the hapten diphenylcyclopropenone (DPC). These receptor sequences come from a woman younger than 45 with alopecia areata. Some clones in this sample may be carry-over from other donors' samples.

This clonotype was detected ten times or more. The V call is TRBV7-2, the J call TRBJ2-3; 13 positions match TRBD2. J was trimmed by 5 bases and V by 2 bases; bases with no gene match: 7. The germline gives CDR1 SGHTA, CDR2 FQGNSA. CDR3 length equals 17 residues. For the CDR3, the DNA is TGTGCCAGCAGCTTACAGGGTACTAGCGGGGGGGGAGATACGCAGTATTTT. It encodes CASSLQGTSGGGDTQYF.

This chain connects TRBV3-1 to TRBJ2-1; D may be TRBD1 (5 bases). The CDR3 is 12 amino acids. Per the germline V gene, CDR1 is LGHDT and CDR2 is YNNKEL (reference sequence). The V and J ends lost 1 base and 12 bases respectively, with 10 bases between them. Written as DNA, the CDR3 is TGTGCCAGCAGCCAAGTACAGGTTCGGCAGTTCTTC. It encodes CASSQVQVRQFF.

This clonotype was observed at least ten times. The chain carries TRBV13 and TRBJ2-2; D gene ambiguous. The CDR3 has 14 residues. V was cut by 5 bases and J by 6 bases, with 13 bases left in between. Germline V gene lookup returns CDR1 PRHDT and CDR2 FYEKMQ (reference sequence). In nucleotides, the CDR3 is TGTGCCAGCAGCCCGCCCCTAGGTTCCGGGGAGCTGTTTTTT. This translates into CASSPPLGSGELFF.

This clonotype was found many times. The chain carries TRBV6-5 and TRBJ1-6; D may be TRBD1 (5 bases). CDR1 is MNHEY and CDR2 is SVGAGI in the germline V gene. This CDR3 region has 13 residues. Trimming removed 6 bases from V and 10 bases from J, with 13 bases in between. The CDR3 DNA reads as TGTGCCAGCAGGACCAGGGACTACTCACCCCTCCACTTT. Protein product: CASRTRDYSPLHF.

The rearrangement joins TRBV18 to TRBJ2-3; the D is unclear. CDR1 and CDR2 (germline): KGHSH, LQKENI. Trimming took 0 bases from V and 2 from J, leaving 6 bases between them. The length of the CDR3 is 14 residues. CDR3 loop: CASSPPSHTDTQYF. The CDR3 DNA is TGTGCCAGCTCACCACCGTCTCACACAGATACGCAGTATTTT. Full variable domain (remainder filled in from reference TRBV18 and TRBJ2-3): NAGVMQNPRHLVRRRGQEARLRCSPMKGHSHVYWYRQLPEEGLKFMVYLQKENIIDESGMPKERFSAEFPKEGPSILRIQQVVRGDSAAYFCASSPPSHTDTQYFGPGTRLTVL.

The chain is built from TRBV30 and TRBJ1-3; 8 nucleotides line up with TRBD1. The CDR3 spans 14 residues. CDR1 and CDR2 from the germline V gene are GTSNPN and SVGIG (reference sequence). V lost 2 bases, J lost 0 bases, and 0 bases stayed unmatched. CDR3 DNA sequence: TGTGCCTGGAGTCAGGGGGCCTCTGGAAACACCATATATTTT. This codes for CAWSQGASGNTIYF.

The sample holds a few counts of this clonotype. The chain is built from TRBV10-3 and TRBJ1-1, with D tentatively TRBD1 (6 bases). Germline values: CDR1 ENHRY, CDR2 SYGVKD. V shed 5 bases and J shed 3 bases, with 13 bases lying between them. The CDR3 covers 14 residues. The CDR3 DNA is TGTGCCATCAGTCCCACAGGGAGTCACACTGAAGCTTTCTTT. It specifies CAISPTGSHTEAFF.

This clonotype was counted many times. The chain recombines TRBV4-1 with TRBJ2-2; D unresolved. Between the trimmed V and J ends, which lost 3 bases and 0 bases, there was a span of 5 bases. There are 14 residues in the CDR3. Germline V gene sequence: CDR1 MGHRA, CDR2 YSYEKL. CDR3: CASSHSANTGELFF. DNA of the CDR3: TGCGCCAGCAGCCACAGCGCGAACACCGGGGAGCTGTTTTTT.

This clonotype was counted at least ten times. This chain uses TRBV5-1 with TRBJ1-1; D is unresolved. The CDR3 has 15 amino acids. V was pared by 1 base and J by 1 base, with 11 bases between. Per the germline V gene, CDR1 is SGHRS and CDR2 is YFSETQ. The CDR3 sequence is CASSLYSGQNTEAFF. In DNA form, the CDR3 reads TGCGCCAGCAGCTTGTATTCCGGGCAGAACACTGAAGCTTTCTTT.

This clonotype was recorded many times. V is TRBV6-5 and J is TRBJ2-3; D gene unclear. The CDR3 runs 13 residues. From germline, CDR1 is MNHEY and CDR2 SVGAGI. Trimming took off 7 bases at V and 3 bases at J, with 11 bases between the two ends. The CDR3 here is CASTGPATDTQYF. The CDR3 nucleotides are TGTGCCAGCACCGGGCCGGCGACAGATACGCAGTATTTT.

This clonotype was observed many times. The genes are TRBV20-1 and TRBJ2-7, with a weak D call TRBD2 (6 bases). The germline CDR1 and CDR2 sequences are DFQATT and SNEGSKA (reference sequence). The CDR3 runs to 10 residues. Between the trimmed V and J ends, which lost 2 bases and 7 bases, there was a span of 6 bases. The DNA of the CDR3 is TGCAGTGCTAGACTAGCGGAGCAGTACTTC. Translation gives CSARLAEQYF.

This clonotype was observed a few times. The chain carries TRBV13 and TRBJ1-1, with D unresolved. Trimming stripped 2 bases from V and 2 bases from J, with 9 bases between. The CDR3 extends over 14 amino acids. Germline V lookup: CDR1 PRHDT, CDR2 FYEKMQ (reference sequence). The CDR3 protein is CASSLISPNTEAFF. The CDR3 DNA is TGTGCCAGCAGCTTAATTTCCCCCAACACTGAAGCTTTCTTT.

This clonotype was counted ten times or more. The chain links TRBV15 to TRBJ2-5; D is uncertain. V lost 3 bases and J 5 bases, leaving 7 bases between the germline ends. CDR3 length: 12 amino acids. Germline lookup yields CDR1 LNHNV and CDR2 YYDKDF (reference sequence). The CDR3 is CATSRTGETQYF. CDR3 in DNA: TGTGCCACCAGCAGGACGGGTGAGACCCAGTACTTC.

This clonotype appeared many times. The chain links TRBV5-1 to TRBJ2-3; TRBD2 matches at 14 bases. After removal of 1 base from V and 0 bases from J, the junction contained 13 bases not matched to a gene. There are 21 residues in the CDR3. CDR1 SGHRS and CDR2 YFSETQ come from the germline V gene. The CDR3: CASSLRPMTSGGAKSTDTQYF. DNA for the CDR3: TGCGCCAGCAGCTTGAGACCTATGACTAGCGGGGGGGCCAAGAGCACAGATACGCAGTATTTT.

The genes are TRBV30 and TRBJ2-3; D is undetermined. The CDR3 spans 13 residues. The V gene's germline CDR1 is GTSNPN and CDR2 SVGIG (reference sequence). V was clipped by 2 bases and J by 6 bases, with 12 bases between them. CDR3 coding DNA: TGTGCCTGGAGTATTACCTATCTCGATACGCAGTATTTT. It is translated as CAWSITYLDTQYF.

V usage is TRBV10-3 and J usage is TRBJ2-7; 8 bases match TRBD2. This CDR3 region has 15 residues. Germline lookup yields CDR1 ENHRY and CDR2 SYGVKD. The junction had 9 bases not matched to a gene; V was cut back by 8 bases and J by 0 bases. The CDR3 loop reads CAIGRGGTSSYEQYF. CDR3 sequence (DNA): TGTGCCATCGGGCGCGGGGGGACTAGCTCCTACGAGCAGTACTTC.

This clonotype was observed at least ten times. The chain combines TRBV5-1 with TRBJ2-3; 11 bases agree with TRBD1. Losses at the gene ends were 4 bases for V and 2 bases for J; bases not matched to a gene: 6. Germline CDR1 and CDR2: SGHRS and YFSETQ. The CDR3 covers 16 residues. Written as DNA, the CDR3 is TGCGCCAGCAGCGTGGGACAGGGGGTGGACACAGATACGCAGTATTTT. Protein sequence: CASSVGQGVDTDTQYF. Full variable domain (missing parts from reference TRBV5-1 and TRBJ2-3): KAGVTQTPRYLIKTRGQQVTLSCSPISGHRSVSWYQQTPGQGLQFLFEYFSETQRNKGNFPGRFSGRQFSNSRSEMNVSTLELGDSALYLCASSVGQGVDTDTQYFGPGTRLTVL.

This clonotype came up a few times. V gene TRBV27 combines with J gene TRBJ1-6, with D unclear. The germline V gene encodes CDR1 MNHEY and CDR2 SMNVEV (reference sequence). This CDR3 spans 15 amino acids. Between the trimmed V and J ends, which lost 8 bases and 0 bases, there was a span of 11 bases. As DNA, the CDR3 is TGTGCCAGCCTTCTATCGAGCTCCTATAATTCACCCCTCCACTTT. It encodes CASLLSSSYNSPLHF.

This clonotype has at least ten counts. The chain joins TRBV12-3 or TRBV12-4 to TRBJ1-5; D possibly corresponds to TRBD1 (6 bases). V lost 5 bases, J lost 3 bases, and 17 bases lay in between. The CDR3 covers 16 residues. Here the CDR3 reads CASSAGARSFNQPQHF. The CDR3 DNA sequence: TGTGCCAGCAGTGCGGGGGCGCGGAGTTTCAATCAGCCCCAGCATTTT.

This clonotype was picked up a small number of times. A much bigger clone sits one base away, suggesting this may be a read error. This sequence joins TRBV2 and TRBJ2-7; the D call may be TRBD1 or TRBD2 (5 bases each). The CDR3 runs 12 residues. V shed 4 bases and J shed 5 bases, with 9 bases lying between them. CDR1 and CDR2 (germline): SNHLY, FYNNEI. Written as DNA, the CDR3 is TGTGCCAGCAGTGTACGGGGCCACGAGCAGTACTTC. Translating gives CASSVRGHEQYF. The full variable domain, its missing parts supplied by reference TRBV2 and TRBJ2-7, is EPEVTQTPSHQVTQMGQEVILRCVPISNHLYFYWYRQILGQKVEFLVSFYNNEISEKSEIFDDQFSVERPDGSNFTLKIRSTKLEDSAMYFCASSVRGHEQYFGPGTRLTVT.

V and J are TRBV12-3 or TRBV12-4 and TRBJ1-2, with D unresolved. Trimming pared 8 bases from V and 0 bases from J, leaving 7 bases between. CDR3 length equals 12 residues. CDR3 DNA sequence: TGTGCCAGCCCCATTCCTAACTATGGCTACACCTTC. Its protein is CASPIPNYGYTF.

This sequence joins TRBV19 and TRBJ1-2, with TRBD1 matching over 7 bases. Germline V gene data show CDR1 as LNHDA and CDR2 as SQIVND (reference sequence). CDR3 length equals 15 residues. The ends lost 5 bases at V and 2 bases at J; junction bases unmatched: 8. CDR3 loop: CASSPGPGQNYGYTF. In DNA form, the CDR3 reads TGTGCCAGTAGTCCCGGACCGGGACAGAACTATGGCTACACCTTC.

This clonotype has a count of ten or more. DNA of the CDR3: TGTGCCAGCTCCCAACAGGGTTCGAGTCAGCCCCAGCATTTT. Protein sequence: CASSQQGSSQPQHF. This chain uses TRBV18 with TRBJ1-5, with D possibly matching TRBD1 (6 bases). Per the germline V gene, CDR1 is KGHSH and CDR2 is LQKENI. Trimming left V 6 bases short and J 6 bases short, with 15 bases between. This CDR3 is 14 amino acids long.